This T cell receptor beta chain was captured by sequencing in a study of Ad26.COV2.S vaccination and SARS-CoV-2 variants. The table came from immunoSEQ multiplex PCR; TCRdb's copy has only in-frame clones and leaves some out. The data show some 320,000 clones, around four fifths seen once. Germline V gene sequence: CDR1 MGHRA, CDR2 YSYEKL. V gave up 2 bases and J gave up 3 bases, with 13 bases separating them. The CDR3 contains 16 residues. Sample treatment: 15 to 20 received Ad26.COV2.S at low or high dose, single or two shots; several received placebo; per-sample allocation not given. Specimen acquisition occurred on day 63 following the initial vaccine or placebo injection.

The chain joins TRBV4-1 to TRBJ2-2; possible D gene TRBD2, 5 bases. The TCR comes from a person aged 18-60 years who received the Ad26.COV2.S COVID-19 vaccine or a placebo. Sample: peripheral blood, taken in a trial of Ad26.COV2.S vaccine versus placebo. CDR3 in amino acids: CASSQLDGVDTGELFF. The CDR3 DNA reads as TGCGCCAGCAGCCAACTCGACGGGGTAGACACCGGGGAGCTGTTTTTT.